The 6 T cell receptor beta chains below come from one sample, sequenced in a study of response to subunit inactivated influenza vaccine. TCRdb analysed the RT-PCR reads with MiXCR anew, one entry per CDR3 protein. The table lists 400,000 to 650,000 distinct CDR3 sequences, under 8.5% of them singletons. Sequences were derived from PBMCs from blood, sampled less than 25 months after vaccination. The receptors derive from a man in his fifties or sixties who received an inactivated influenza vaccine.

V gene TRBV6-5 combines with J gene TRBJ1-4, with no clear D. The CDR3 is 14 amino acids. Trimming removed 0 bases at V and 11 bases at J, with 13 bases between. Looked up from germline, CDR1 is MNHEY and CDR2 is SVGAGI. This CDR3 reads CASSYSGLDKKLFF. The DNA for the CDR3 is TGTGCCAGCAGTTACTCAGGGCTCGACAAGAAACTGTTTTTT.

The CDR3 protein is CASSQASSGRGGELFF. The CDR3 bases are TGCGCCAGCAGCCAAGCATCTAGCGGGAGGGGCGGGGAGCTGTTTTTT. The chain has TRBV4-3 and TRBJ2-2, with 12 bases that match TRBD2. The V segment lost 1 base and the J segment 7 bases; nucleotides outside the gene matches: 4. Per the germline V gene, CDR1 is LGHNA and CDR2 is YSLEER. This CDR3 contains 16 residues.

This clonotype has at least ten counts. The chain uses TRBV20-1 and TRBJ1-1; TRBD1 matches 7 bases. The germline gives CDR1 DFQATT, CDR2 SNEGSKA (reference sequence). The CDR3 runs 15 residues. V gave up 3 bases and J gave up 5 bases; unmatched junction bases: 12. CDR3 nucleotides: TGCAGTGCTAGGGACCTAGACAGGGCAAGGACTGAAGCTTTCTTT. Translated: CSARDLDRARTEAFF.

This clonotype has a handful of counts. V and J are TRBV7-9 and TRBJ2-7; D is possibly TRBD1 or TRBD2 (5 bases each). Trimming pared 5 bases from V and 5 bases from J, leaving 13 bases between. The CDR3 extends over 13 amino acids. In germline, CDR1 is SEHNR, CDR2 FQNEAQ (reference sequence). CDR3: CASSRRDGHEQYF. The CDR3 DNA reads TGTGCCAGCAGCCGCAGGGACGGCCACGAGCAGTACTTC. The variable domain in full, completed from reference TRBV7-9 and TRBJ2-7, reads DTGVSQNPRHKITKRGQNVTFRCDPISEHNRLYWYRQTLGQGPEFLTYFQNEAQLEKSRLLSDRFSAERPKGSFSTLEIQRTEQGDSAMYLCASSRRDGHEQYFGPGTRLTVT.

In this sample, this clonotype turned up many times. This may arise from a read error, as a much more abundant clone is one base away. The CDR3 coding sequence is TGTGCCAGCAGCTTTGGGAGCTCCTACAATGAGCAGTTCTTC. As protein: CASSFGSSYNEQFF. V and J are TRBV5-6 and TRBJ2-1; tentative D call: TRBD2 (5 bases). The CDR3 runs 14 residues. Trimming left V 2 bases short and J 0 bases short, with 6 bases between. The germline V gene has CDR1 SGHDT and CDR2 YYEEEE.

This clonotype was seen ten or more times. CDR3 protein: CASSLLPGGNTEAFF. CDR3 DNA: TGCGCCAGCAGCTTGTTACCAGGGGGGAACACTGAAGCTTTCTTT. The rearrangement uses TRBV5-1 and TRBJ1-1; 7 bases agree with TRBD1. The CDR3 runs to 15 residues. CDR1 SGHRS and CDR2 YFSETQ come from the germline V gene. V was clipped by 1 base and J by 1 base; unmatched bases: 4.